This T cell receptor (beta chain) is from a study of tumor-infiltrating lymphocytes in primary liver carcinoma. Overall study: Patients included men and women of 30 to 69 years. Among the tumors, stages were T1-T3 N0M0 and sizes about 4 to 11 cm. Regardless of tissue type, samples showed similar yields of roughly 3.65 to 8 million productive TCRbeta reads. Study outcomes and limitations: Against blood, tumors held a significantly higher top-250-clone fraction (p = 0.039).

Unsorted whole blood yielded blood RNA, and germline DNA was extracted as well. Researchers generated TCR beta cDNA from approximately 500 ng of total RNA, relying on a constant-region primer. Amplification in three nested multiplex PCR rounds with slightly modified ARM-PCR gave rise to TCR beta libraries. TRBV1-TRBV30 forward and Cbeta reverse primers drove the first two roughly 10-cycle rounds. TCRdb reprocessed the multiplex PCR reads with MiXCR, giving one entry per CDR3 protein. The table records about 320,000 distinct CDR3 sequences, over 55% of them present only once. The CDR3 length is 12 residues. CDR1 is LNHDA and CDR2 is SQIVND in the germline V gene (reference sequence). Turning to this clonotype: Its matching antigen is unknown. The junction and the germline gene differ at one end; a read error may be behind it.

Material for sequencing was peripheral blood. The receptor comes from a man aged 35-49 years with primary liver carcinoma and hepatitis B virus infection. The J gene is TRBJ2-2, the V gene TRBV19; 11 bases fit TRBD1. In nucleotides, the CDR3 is TGTGCCAGTACTCTCGGGACAGGGGGGCTGTTTTTT. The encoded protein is CASTLGTGGLFF.